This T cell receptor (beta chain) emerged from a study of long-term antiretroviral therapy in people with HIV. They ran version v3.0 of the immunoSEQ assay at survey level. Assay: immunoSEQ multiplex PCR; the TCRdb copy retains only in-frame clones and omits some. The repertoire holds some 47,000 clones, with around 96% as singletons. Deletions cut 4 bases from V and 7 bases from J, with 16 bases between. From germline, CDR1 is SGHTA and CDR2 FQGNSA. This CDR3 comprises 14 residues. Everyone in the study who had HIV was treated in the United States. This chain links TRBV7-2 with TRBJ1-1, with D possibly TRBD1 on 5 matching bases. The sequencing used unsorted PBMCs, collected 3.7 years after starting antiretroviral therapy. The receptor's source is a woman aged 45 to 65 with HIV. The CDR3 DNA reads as TGTGCCAGCAGCTCGGCCCGGGGCCGAGGTGAAGCTTTCTTT. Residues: CASSSARGRGEAFF.